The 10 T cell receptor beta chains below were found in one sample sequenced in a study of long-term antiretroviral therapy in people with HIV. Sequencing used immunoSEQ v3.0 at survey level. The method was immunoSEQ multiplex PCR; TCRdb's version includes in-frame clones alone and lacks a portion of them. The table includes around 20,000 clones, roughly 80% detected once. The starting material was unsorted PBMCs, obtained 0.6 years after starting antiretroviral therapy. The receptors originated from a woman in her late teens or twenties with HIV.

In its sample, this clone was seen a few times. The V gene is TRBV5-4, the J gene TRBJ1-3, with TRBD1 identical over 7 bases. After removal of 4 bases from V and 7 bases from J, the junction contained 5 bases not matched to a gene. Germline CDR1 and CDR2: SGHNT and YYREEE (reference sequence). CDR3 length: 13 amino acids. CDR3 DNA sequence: TGTGCCAGCAGCACCGACAGGGCTAACACCATATATTTT. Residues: CASSTDRANTIYF.

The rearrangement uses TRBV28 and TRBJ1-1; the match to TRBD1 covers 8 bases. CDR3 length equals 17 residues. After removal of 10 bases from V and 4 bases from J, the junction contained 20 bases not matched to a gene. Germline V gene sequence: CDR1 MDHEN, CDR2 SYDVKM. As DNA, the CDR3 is TGTGCCATCCGAGTGGGGACAGGACGGGTTGTGGGCACTGAAGCTTTCTTT. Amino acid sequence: CAIRVGTGRVVGTEAFF. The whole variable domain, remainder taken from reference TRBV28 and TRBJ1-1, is DVKVTQSSRYLVKRTGEKVFLECVQDMDHENMFWYRQDPGLGLRLIYFSYDVKMKEKGDIPEGYSVSREKKERFSLILESASTNQTSMYLCAIRVGTGRVVGTEAFFGQGTRLTVV.

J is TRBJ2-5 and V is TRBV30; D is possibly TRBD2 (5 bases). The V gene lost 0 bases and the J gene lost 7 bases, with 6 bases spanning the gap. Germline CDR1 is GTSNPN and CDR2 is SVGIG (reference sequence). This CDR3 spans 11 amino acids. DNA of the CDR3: TGTGCCTGGAGTGTACGGGGGACCCAGTACTTC. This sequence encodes CAWSVRGTQYF.

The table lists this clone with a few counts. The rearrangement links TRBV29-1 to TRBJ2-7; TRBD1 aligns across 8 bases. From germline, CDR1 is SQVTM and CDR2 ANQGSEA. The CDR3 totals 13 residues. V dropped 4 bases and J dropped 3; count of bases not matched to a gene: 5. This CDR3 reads CSVAEDRGYEQYF. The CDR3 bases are TGCAGCGTTGCCGAAGACAGGGGCTACGAGCAGTACTTC.

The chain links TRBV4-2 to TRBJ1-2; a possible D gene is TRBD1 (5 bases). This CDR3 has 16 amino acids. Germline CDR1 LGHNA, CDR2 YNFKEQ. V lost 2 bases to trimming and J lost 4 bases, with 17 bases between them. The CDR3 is CASSQMGGASGYGYTF. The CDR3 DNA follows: TGTGCCAGCAGCCAAATGGGAGGGGCGTCGGGCTATGGCTACACCTTC.

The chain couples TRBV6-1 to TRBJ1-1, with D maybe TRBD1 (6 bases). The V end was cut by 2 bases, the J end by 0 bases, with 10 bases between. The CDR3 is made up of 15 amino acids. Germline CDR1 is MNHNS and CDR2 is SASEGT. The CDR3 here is CASSERDILNTEAFF. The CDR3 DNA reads TGTGCCAGCAGTGAACGGGACATACTGAACACTGAAGCTTTCTTT.

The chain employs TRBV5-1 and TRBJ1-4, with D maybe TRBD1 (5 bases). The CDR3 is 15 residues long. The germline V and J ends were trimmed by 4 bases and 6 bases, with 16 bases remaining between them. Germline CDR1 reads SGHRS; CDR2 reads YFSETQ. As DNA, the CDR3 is TGCGCCAGCAGCCTTGACAGCCAGGTTGATGAAAAACTGTTTTTT. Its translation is CASSLDSQVDEKLFF.

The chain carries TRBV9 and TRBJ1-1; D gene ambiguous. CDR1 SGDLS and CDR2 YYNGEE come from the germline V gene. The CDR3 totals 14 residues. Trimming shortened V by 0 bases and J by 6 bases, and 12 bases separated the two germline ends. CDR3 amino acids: CASSVGGREAEAFF. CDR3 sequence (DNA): TGTGCCAGCAGCGTAGGGGGTAGGGAGGCTGAAGCTTTCTTT.

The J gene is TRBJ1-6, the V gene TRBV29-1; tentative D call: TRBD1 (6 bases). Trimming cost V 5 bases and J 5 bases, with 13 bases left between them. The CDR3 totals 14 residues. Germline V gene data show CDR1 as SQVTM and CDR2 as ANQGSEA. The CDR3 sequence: CSVWEGGNNSPLHF. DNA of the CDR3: TGCAGCGTTTGGGAAGGGGGAAATAATTCACCCCTCCACTTT.

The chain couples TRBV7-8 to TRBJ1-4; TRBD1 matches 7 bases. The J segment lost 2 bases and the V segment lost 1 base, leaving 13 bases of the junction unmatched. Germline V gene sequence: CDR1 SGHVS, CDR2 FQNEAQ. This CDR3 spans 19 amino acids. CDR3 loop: CASSLDPRNPGQTNEKLFF. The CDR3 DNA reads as TGTGCCAGCAGCTTAGACCCAAGAAATCCGGGACAGACTAATGAAAAACTGTTTTTT.